This T cell receptor (beta chain) emerged from a study of blood T cell repertoires in COVID-19. Study as a whole: The cDNA or gDNA used as material had been derived from T cells, B-cell-depleted T cells, or PBMCs.

Deletions cut 4 bases from V and 9 bases from J, with 10 bases between. The germline V gene encodes CDR1 MNHEY and CDR2 SVGAGI. The CDR3 covers 12 residues. Clones were sequenced by immunoSEQ multiplex PCR, and TCRdb holds only the in-frame ones, with some missing. The table includes 150,000 or so clones, roughly nine tenths detected once. Source material: peripheral blood. This chain links TRBV6-5 with TRBJ2-1; weak D call: TRBD1 (5 bases). The sequence derives from a woman aged 40 to 55 with acute or convalescent COVID-19. The CDR3 DNA reads TGTGCCAGCAGTTCGGTCAGGGCTGAGCAGTTCTTC. Translating it yields CASSSVRAEQFF.